The 9 T cell receptor beta chains reported below all come from one sample, sequenced in a study of early T cells in non-severe SARS-CoV-2 infection (dated by TCRdb to the early 2020s). Receptor amplification or capture employed 5' RACE. These reads were obtained on a NextSeq 500. TCRdb reanalyzed the raw reads on its own, using fastp at Q25 for trimming and MiXCR for clone calling, and kept in-frame beta chains. Records with the same CDR3 protein are collapsed into one entry carrying the most frequent genes and DNA. This sample is represented by approximately 49,000 distinct CDR3 sequences; roughly 12% of them were singletons. Around 9.1% of the sample comes from the top ten. Sequencing was performed on whole blood. The receptors were gathered from an adult who was a healthcare worker with PCR-confirmed SARS-CoV-2 infection or an uninfected control (not recorded which).

This clonotype showed up many times. The rearrangement uses TRBV14 and TRBJ2-7, with D perhaps TRBD1 or TRBD2 (6 bases each). Trimming stripped 1 base from V and 5 bases from J, with 15 bases between. The CDR3 covers 15 residues. The germline CDR1 and CDR2 sequences are SGHDN and FVKESK. CDR3 DNA sequence: TGTGCCAGCAGCCAAGCAAGGGGGGTGAACGACGAGCAGTACTTC. Amino acid sequence: CASSQARGVNDEQYF.

This clonotype was observed at least ten times. The chain uses TRBV7-9 and TRBJ1-1; D remains ambiguous. The CDR3 has 14 amino acids. Germline V gene sequence: CDR1 SEHNR, CDR2 FQNEAQ (reference sequence). Trimming took 2 bases from V and 0 from J, leaving 7 bases between them. CDR3 bases: TGTGCCAGCAGCTTAACAGATTTGAACACTGAAGCTTTCTTT. As protein: CASSLTDLNTEAFF.

This clonotype has at least ten counts. V gene TRBV28 combines with J gene TRBJ1-1, with 7 nucleotides matching TRBD1. The V gene's germline CDR1 is MDHEN and CDR2 SYDVKM. With 6 bases clipped from V and 5 bases from J, the junction kept 15 bases outside the gene matches. This CDR3 comprises 16 residues. The CDR3 nucleotides are TGTGCCAGCAGGCTTATCCCCCAACAGGGGTCTACTGAAGCTTTCTTT. Translating gives CASRLIPQQGSTEAFF.

This clonotype was observed at least ten times. This chain links TRBV4-3 with TRBJ2-1; D ambiguous. V was pared by 4 bases and J by 4 bases, with 14 bases between. Germline CDR1 is LGHNA and CDR2 is YSLEER. The CDR3 extends over 15 amino acids. The CDR3: CASSPSWVPYNEQFF. DNA for the CDR3: TGCGCCAGCAGCCCTTCCTGGGTTCCGTACAATGAGCAGTTCTTC.

This clonotype was recorded at least ten times. The chain joins TRBV19 to TRBJ2-7; D might be TRBD1 (6 bases). CDR3 length: 13 residues. V gave up 5 bases and J gave up 2 bases, with 10 bases separating them. The germline V gene has CDR1 LNHDA and CDR2 SQIVND (reference sequence). CDR3 sequence (DNA): TGTGCCAGTAGTCCGGACAGCACCTACGAGCAGTACTTC. Protein: CASSPDSTYEQYF.

The rearrangement joins TRBV14 to TRBJ2-3; 10 bases are a match to TRBD2. Germline CDR1 reads SGHDN; CDR2 reads FVKESK. Trimming removed 0 bases from V and 1 base from J; junction bases left unmatched: 7. The CDR3 consists of 18 residues. The CDR3 protein is CASSQDLAGVWGTDTQYF. Written as DNA, the CDR3 is TGTGCCAGCAGCCAAGATCTAGCGGGAGTGTGGGGCACAGATACGCAGTATTTT.

The chain couples TRBV28 to TRBJ2-7; no firm D call. Germline V gene data show CDR1 as MDHEN and CDR2 as SYDVKM. Trimming shortened V by 6 bases and J by 2 bases, and 8 bases separated the two germline ends. The CDR3 loop spans 12 amino acids. The CDR3 here is CASSHPAYEQYF. The CDR3 DNA reads TGTGCCAGCAGCCACCCGGCCTACGAGCAGTACTTC.

J is TRBJ2-7 and V is TRBV29-1; D gene unclear. The CDR3 consists of 12 residues. Germline V lookup: CDR1 SQVTM, CDR2 ANQGSEA. Trimming stripped 0 bases from V and 2 bases from J, with 5 bases between. The CDR3: CSVEDNAYEQYF. The CDR3 DNA reads TGCAGCGTTGAAGATAATGCCTACGAGCAGTACTTC.

There are many counts of this clonotype. This sequence joins TRBV24-1 and TRBJ2-6; 9 nucleotides align to TRBD1. This CDR3 spans 17 amino acids. J lost 3 bases, V lost 3 bases, and 5 bases had no gene match. Germline-derived CDR1 and CDR2 are KGHDR and SFDVKD. The CDR3 sequence is CATSDEQGAYGANVLTF. CDR3 nucleotides: TGTGCCACCAGTGATGAACAGGGGGCATATGGGGCCAACGTCCTGACTTTC.